Given below is one TCR beta chain in context. This clone's antigen is unknown. Nothing much larger sits one base from this clone, and base qualities are not available. These data come from a study of T cell changes during pregnancy in multiple sclerosis (dated by TCRdb to about 2019). Context from the whole study: The study examined how the T cell repertoire changed over the course of pregnancy in women with multiple sclerosis.

CDR1 and CDR2 (GTSNPN, SVGIG) derive from the germline V gene (reference sequence). V sheds 7 bases and J sheds 3 bases, leaving 16 bases between their ends. The CDR3 runs 14 amino acids, cysteine and phenylalanine included. Only the CDR3 portion is preserved as DNA: 42 bases, with reading frame beginning at the first base. Preparation of the library involved the immunoSEQ multiplex PCR assay. TCRdb's version of the immuneACCESS table is confined to in-frame rearrangements and falls short of the full clone set. An unresolved V gene accounts for under half of the shortfall where checked; the remainder is of unknown origin. The sample contains about 110,000 clones, less than 95% of them found a single time. 1.6% of the sample comes from the top ten.

This TCR was recovered from a female donor with multiple sclerosis, enrolled in a pregnancy study. Sequencing was performed on peripheral blood, taken before pregnancy. The chain uses TRBV30 and TRBJ1-3; a confident D gene designation cannot be given. This receptor has the CDR3 CASIDSSLGNTIYF. At the DNA level, the sequence is TGTGCCTCTATCGACTCTAGCCTTGGAAACACCATATATTTT.